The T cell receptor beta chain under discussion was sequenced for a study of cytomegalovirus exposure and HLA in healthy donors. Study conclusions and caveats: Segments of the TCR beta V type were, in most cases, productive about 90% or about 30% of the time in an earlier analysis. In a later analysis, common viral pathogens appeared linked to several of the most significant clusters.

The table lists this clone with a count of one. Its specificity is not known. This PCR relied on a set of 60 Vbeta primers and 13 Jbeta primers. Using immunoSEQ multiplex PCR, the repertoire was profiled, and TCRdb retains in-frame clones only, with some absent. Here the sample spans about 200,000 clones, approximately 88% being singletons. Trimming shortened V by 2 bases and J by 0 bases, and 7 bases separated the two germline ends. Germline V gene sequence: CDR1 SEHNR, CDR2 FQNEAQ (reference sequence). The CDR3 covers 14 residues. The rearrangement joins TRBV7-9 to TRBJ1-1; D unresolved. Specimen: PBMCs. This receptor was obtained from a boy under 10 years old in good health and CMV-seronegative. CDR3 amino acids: CASSLRELNTEAFF. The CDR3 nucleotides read TGTGCCAGCAGCTTACGGGAGCTGAACACTGAAGCTTTCTTT.